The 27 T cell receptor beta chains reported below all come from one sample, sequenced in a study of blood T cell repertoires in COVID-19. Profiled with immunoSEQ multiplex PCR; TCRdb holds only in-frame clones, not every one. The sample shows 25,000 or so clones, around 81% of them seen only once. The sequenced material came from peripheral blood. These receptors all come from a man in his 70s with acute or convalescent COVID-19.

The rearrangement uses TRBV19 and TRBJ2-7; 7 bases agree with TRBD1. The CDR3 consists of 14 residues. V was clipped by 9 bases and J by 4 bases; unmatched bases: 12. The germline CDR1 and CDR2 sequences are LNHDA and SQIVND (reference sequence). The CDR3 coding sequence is TGTGCCAGCTCGCAGGGGGACATACTTTACGAGCAGTACTTC. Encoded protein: CASSQGDILYEQYF. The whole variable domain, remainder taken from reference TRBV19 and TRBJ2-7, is DGGITQSPKYLFRKEGQNVTLSCEQNLNHDAMYWYRQDPGQGLRLIYYSQIVNDFQKGDIAEGYSVSREKKESFPLTVTSAQKNPTAFYLCASSQGDILYEQYFGPGTRLTVT.

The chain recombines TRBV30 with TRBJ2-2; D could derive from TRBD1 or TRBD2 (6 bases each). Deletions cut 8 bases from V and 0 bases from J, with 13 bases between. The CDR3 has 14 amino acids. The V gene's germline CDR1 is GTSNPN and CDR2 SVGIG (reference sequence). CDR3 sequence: CARGTRANTGELFF. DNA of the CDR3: TGTGCCCGGGGGACACGTGCGAACACCGGGGAGCTGTTTTTT.

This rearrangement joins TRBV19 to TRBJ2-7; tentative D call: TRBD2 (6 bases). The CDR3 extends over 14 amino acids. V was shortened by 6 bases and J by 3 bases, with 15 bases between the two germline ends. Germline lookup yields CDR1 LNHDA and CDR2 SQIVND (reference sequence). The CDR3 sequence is CASSPGGSRYEQYF. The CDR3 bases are TGTGCCAGTAGCCCCGGGGGTTCTCGCTACGAGCAGTACTTC.

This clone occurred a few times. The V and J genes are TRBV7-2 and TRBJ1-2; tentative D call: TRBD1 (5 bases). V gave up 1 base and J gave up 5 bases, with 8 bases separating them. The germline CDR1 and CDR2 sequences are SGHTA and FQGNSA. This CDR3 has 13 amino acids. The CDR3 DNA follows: TGTGCCAGCAGCTTAGACAGGTTGTATGGCTACACCTTC. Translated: CASSLDRLYGYTF.

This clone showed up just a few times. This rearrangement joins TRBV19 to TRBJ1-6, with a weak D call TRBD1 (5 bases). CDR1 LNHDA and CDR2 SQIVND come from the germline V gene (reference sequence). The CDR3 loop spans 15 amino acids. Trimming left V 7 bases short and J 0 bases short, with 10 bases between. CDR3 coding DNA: TGTGCCAGTACCACGGACATCTCCTATAATTCACCCCTCCACTTT. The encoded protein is CASTTDISYNSPLHF.

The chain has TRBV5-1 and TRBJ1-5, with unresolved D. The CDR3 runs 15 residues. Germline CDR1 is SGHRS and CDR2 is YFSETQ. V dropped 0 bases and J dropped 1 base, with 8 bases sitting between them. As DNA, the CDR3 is TGCGCCAGCAGCTTGGACGGGGAAAGCAATCAGCCCCAGCATTTT. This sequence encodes CASSLDGESNQPQHF.

This chain's CDR3 is CASSLRLSIQGGSYEQYF. The CDR3 DNA sequence: TGTGCCAGCAGTTTAAGGTTATCGATACAGGGGGGATCCTACGAGCAGTACTTC. The chain couples TRBV27 to TRBJ2-7, with TRBD1 matching over 8 bases. The V and J ends lost 2 bases and 1 base, in that order; junction bases with no gene match: 13. Germline loops: CDR1 MNHEY, CDR2 SMNVEV (reference sequence). The length of the CDR3 is 18 residues.

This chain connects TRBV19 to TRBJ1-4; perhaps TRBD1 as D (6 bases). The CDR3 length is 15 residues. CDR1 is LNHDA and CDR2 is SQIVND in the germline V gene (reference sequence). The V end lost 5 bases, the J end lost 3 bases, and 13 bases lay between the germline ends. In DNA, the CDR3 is TGTGCCAGTAGTCTTGGACAGTCACCTAATGAAAAACTGTTTTTT. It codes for CASSLGQSPNEKLFF.

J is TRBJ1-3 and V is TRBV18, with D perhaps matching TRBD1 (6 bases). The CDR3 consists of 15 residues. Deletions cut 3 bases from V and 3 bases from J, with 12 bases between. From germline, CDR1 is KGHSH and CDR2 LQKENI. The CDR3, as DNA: TGTGCCAGCTCACCCCTTCAGGGGTATGGAAACACCATATATTTT. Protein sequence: CASSPLQGYGNTIYF.

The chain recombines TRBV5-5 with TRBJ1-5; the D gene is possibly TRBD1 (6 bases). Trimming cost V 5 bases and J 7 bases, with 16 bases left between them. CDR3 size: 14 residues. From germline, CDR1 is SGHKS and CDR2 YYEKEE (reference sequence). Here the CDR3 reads CASSRDNWEQPQHF. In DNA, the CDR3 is TGTGCCAGCAGTCGGGACAACTGGGAACAGCCCCAGCATTTT.

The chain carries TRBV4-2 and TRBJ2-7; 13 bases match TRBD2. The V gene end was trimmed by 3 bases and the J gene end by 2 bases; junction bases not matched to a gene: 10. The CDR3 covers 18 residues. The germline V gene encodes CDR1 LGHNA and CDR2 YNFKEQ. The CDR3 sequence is CASSQATSGRTTTYEQYF. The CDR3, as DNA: TGTGCCAGCAGCCAGGCGACTAGCGGGAGGACTACGACCTACGAGCAGTACTTC.

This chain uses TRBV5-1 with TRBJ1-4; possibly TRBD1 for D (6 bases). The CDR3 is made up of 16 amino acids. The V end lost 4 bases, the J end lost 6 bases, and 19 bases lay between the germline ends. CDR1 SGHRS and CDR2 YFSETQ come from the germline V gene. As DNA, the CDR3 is TGCGCCAGCAGCCCTGTACGGGGGGCGAATCATGAAAAACTGTTTTTT. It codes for CASSPVRGANHEKLFF. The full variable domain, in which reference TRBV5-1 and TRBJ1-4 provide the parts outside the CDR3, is KAGVTQTPRYLIKTRGQQVTLSCSPISGHRSVSWYQQTPGQGLQFLFEYFSETQRNKGNFPGRFSGRQFSNSRSEMNVSTLELGDSALYLCASSPVRGANHEKLFFGSGTQLSVL.

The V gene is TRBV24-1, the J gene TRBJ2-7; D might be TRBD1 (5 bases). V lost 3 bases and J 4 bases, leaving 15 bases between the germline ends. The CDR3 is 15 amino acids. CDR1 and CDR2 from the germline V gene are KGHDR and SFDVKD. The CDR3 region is CATSDPATDLYEQYF. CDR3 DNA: TGTGCCACCAGTGATCCAGCGACAGATCTATACGAGCAGTACTTC.

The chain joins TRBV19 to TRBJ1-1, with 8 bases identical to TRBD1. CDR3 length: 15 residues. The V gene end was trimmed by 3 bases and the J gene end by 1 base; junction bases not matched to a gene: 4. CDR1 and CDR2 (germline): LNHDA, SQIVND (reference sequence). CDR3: CASSIYGTGNTEAFF. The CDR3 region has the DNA TGTGCCAGTAGTATTTATGGGACAGGGAACACTGAAGCTTTCTTT.

CDR3 bases: TGTGCCAGCAGCTTTTCAACCGGGACAGGGGTTCCCGAGCAGTACTTC. Translating gives CASSFSTGTGVPEQYF. The chain couples TRBV11-2 to TRBJ2-7, with 10 nucleotides matching TRBD1. CDR3 length: 16 residues. Per the germline V gene, CDR1 is SGHAT and CDR2 is FQNNGV. Losses at the gene ends were 3 bases for V and 6 bases for J; bases not matched to a gene: 11.

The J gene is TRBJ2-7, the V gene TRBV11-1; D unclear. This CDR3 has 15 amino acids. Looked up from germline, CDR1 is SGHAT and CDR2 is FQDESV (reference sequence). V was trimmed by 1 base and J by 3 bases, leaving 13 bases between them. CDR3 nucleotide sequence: TGTGCCAGCAGCTTAGGTTCCGCAACGGGCTACGAGCAGTACTTC. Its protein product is CASSLGSATGYEQYF.

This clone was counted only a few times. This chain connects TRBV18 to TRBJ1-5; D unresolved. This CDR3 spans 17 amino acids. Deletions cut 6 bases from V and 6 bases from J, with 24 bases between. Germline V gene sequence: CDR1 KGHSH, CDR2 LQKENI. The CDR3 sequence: CASSATTGGVEGQPQHF. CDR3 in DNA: TGTGCCAGCTCCGCCACCACGGGCGGGGTCGAGGGTCAGCCCCAGCATTTT. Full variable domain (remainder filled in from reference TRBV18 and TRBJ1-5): NAGVMQNPRHLVRRRGQEARLRCSPMKGHSHVYWYRQLPEEGLKFMVYLQKENIIDESGMPKERFSAEFPKEGPSILRIQQVVRGDSAAYFCASSATTGGVEGQPQHFGDGTRLSIL.

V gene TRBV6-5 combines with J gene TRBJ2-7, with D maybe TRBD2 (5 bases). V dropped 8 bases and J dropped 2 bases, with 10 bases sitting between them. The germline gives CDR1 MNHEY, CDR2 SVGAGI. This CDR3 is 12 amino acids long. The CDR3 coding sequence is TGTGCCAGCGGTAGCGATACCTACGAGCAGTACTTC. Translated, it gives CASGSDTYEQYF.

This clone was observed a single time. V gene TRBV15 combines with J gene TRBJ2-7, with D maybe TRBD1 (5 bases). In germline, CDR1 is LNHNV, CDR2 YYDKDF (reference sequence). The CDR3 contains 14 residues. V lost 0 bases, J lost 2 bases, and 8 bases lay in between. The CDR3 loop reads CATSREQGPYEQYF. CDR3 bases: TGTGCCACCAGCAGAGAGCAGGGCCCCTACGAGCAGTACTTC. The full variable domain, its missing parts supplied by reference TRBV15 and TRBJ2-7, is DAMVIQNPRYQVTQFGKPVTLSCSQTLNHNVMYWYQQKSSQAPKLLFHYYDKDFNNEADTPDNFQSRRPNTSFCFLDIRSPGLGDTAMYLCATSREQGPYEQYFGPGTRLTVT.

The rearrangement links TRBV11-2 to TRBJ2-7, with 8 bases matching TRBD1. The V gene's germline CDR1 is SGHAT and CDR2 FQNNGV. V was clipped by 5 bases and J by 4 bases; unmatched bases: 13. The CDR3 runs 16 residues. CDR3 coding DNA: TGTGCCAGCAGCCAAACCGTAGGGACAGGTGTTTACGAGCAGTACTTC. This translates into CASSQTVGTGVYEQYF.

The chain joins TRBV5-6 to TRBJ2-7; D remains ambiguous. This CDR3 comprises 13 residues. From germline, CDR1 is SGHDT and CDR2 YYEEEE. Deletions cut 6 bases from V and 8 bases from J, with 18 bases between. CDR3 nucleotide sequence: TGTGCCAGCATGGTCGCAGGTATGACGAAGCAGTACTTC. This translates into CASMVAGMTKQYF.

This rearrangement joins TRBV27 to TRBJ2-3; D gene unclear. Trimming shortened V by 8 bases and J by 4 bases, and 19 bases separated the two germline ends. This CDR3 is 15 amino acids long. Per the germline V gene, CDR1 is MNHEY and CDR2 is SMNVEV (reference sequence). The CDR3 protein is CASPFRLVSSDTQYF. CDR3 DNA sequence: TGTGCCAGCCCTTTCCGGCTAGTATCATCAGATACGCAGTATTTT.

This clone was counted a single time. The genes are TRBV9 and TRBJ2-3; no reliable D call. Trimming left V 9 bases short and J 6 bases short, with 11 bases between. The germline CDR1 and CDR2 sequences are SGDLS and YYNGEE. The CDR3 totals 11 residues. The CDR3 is CANSLCDTQYF. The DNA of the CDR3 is TGTGCCAACTCCTTGTGTGATACGCAGTATTTT. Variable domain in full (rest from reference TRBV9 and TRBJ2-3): DSGVTQTPKHLITATGQRVTLRCSPRSGDLSVYWYQQSLDQGLQFLIQYYNGEERAKGNILERFSAQQFPDLHSELNLSSLELGDSALYFCANSLCDTQYFGPGTRLTVL.

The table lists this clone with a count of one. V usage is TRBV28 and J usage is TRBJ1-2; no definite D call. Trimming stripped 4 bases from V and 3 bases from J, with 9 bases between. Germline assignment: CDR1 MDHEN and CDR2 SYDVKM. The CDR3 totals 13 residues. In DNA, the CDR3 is TGTGCCAGCAGTTCCGAGGATCACTATGGCTACACCTTC. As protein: CASSSEDHYGYTF.

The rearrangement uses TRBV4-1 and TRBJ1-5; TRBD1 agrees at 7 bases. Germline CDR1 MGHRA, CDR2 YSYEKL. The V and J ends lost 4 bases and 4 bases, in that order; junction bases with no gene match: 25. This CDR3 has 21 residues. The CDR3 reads CASSPHGTVGQRRRANQPQHF. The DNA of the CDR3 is TGCGCCAGCAGCCCCCACGGGACAGTGGGTCAACGAAGGAGAGCTAATCAGCCCCAGCATTTT.

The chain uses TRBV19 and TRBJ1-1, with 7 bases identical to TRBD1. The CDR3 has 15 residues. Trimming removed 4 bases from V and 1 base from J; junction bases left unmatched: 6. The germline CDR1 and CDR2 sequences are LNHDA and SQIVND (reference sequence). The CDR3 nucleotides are TGTGCCAGTAGTACCGGGACAGCCCCGAACACTGAAGCTTTCTTT. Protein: CASSTGTAPNTEAFF.

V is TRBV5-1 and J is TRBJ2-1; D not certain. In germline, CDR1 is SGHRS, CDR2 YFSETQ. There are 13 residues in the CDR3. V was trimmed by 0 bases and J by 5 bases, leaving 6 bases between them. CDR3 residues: CASSLGPNNEQFF. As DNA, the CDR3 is TGCGCCAGCAGCTTGGGGCCGAACAATGAGCAGTTCTTC.